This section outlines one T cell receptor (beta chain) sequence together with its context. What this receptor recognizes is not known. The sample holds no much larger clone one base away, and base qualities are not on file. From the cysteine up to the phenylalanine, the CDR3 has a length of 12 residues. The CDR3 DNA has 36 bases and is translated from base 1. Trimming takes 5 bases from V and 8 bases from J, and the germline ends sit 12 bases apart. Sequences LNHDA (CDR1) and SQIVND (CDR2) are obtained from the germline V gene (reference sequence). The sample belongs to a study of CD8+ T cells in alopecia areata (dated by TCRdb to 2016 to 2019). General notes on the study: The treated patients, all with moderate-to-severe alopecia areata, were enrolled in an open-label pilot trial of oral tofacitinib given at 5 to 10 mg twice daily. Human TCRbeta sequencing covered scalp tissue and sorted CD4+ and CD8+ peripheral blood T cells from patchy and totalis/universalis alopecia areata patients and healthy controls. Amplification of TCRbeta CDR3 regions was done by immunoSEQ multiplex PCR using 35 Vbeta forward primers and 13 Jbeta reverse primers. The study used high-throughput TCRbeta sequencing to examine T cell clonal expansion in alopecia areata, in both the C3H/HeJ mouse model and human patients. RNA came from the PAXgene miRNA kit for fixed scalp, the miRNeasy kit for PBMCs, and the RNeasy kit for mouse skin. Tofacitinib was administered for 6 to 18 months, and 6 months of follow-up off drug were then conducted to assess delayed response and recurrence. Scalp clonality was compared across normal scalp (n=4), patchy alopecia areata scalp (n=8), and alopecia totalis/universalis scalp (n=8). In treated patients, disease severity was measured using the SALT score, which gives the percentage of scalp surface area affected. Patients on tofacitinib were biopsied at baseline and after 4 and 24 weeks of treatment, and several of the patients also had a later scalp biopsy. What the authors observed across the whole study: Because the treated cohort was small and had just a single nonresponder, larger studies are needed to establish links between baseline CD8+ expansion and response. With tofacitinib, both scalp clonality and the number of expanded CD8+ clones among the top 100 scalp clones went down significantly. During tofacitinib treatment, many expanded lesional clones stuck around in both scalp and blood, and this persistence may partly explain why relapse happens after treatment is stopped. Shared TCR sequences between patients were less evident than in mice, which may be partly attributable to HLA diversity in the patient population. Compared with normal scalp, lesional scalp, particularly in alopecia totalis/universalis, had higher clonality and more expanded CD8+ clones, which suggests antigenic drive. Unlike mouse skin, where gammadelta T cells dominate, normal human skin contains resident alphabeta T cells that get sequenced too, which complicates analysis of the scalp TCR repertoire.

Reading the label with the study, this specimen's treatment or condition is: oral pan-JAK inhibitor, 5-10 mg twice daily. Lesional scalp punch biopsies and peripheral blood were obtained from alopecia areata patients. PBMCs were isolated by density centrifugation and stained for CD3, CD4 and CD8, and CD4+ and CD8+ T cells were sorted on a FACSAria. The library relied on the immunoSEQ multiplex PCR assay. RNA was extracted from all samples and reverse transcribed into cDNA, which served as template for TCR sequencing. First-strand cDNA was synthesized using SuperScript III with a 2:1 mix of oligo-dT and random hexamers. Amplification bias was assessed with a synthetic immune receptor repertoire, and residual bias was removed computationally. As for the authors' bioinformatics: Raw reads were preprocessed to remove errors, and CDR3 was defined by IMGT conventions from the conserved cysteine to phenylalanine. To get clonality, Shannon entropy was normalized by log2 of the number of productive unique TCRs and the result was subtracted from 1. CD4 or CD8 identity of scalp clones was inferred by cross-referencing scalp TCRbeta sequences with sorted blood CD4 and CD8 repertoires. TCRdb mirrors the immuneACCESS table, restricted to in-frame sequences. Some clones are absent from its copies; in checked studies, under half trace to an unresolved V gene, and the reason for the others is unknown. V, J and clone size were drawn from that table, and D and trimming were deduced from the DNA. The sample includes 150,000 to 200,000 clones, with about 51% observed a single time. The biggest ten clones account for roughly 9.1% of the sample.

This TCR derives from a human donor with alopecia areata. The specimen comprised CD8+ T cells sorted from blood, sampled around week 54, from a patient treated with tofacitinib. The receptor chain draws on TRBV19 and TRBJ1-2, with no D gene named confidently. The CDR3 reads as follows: CASSGLVWGYTF. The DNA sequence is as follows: TGTGCCAGTAGTGGATTGGTATGGGGCTACACCTTC.